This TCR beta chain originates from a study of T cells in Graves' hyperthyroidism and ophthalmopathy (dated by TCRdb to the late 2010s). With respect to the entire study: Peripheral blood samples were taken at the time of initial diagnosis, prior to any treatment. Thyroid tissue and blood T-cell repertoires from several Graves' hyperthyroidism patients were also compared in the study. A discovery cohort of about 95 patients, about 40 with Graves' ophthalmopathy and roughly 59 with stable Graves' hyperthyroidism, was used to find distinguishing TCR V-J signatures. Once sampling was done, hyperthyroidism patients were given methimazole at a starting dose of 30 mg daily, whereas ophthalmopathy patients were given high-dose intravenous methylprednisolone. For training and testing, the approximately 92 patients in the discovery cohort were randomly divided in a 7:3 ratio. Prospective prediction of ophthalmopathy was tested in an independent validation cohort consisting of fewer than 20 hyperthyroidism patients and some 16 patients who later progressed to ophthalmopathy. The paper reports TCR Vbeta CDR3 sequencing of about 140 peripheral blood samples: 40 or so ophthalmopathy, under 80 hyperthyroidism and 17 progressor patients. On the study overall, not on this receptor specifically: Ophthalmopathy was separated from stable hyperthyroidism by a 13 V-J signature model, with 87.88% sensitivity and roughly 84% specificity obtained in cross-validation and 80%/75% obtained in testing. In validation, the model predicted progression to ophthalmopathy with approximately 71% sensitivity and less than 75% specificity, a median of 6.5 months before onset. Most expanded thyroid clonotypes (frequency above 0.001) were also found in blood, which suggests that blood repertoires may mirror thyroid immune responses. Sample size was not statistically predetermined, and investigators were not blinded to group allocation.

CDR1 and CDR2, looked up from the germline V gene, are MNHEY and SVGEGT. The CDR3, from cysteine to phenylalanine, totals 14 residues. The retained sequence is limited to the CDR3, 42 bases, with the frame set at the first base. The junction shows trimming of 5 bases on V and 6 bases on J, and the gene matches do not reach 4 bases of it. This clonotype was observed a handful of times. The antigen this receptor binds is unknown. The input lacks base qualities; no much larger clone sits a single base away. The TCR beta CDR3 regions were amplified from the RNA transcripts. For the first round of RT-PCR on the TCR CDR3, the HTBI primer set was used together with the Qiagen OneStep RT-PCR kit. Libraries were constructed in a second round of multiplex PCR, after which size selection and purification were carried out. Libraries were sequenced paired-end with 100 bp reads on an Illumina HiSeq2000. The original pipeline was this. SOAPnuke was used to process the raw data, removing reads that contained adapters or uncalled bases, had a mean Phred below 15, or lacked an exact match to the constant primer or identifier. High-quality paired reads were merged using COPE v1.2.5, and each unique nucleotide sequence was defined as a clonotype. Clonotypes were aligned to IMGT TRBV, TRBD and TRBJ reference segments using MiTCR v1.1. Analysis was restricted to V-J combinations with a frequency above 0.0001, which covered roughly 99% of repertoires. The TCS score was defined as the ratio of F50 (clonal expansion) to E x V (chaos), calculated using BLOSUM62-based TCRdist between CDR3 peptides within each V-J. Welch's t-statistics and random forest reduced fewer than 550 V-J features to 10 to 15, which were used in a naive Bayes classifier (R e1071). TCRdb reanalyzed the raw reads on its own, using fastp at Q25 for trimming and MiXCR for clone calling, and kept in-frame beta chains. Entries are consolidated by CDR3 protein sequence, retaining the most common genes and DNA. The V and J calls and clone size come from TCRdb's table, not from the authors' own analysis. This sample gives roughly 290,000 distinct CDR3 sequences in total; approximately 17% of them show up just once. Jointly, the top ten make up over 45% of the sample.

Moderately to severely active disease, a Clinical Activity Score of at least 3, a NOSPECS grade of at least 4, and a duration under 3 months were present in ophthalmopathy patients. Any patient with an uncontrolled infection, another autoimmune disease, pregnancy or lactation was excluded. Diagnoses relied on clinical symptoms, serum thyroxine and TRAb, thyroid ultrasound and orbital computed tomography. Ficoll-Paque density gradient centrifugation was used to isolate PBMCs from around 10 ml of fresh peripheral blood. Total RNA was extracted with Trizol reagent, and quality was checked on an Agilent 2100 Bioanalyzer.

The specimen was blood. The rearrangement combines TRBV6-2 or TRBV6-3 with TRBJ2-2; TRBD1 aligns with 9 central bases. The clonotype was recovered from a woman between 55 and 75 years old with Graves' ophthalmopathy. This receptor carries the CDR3 CASSPQGASGELFF. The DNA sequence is TGTGCCAGCAGTCCACAGGGGGCATCCGGGGAGCTGTTTTTT.